The table lists the clone carrying this T cell receptor (beta chain) with a count of one. This entry belongs to a study of blood T cell repertoires in COVID-19. Study-level background: Sources were T cells, B-cell-depleted T cells, or PBMCs; the material itself was cDNA or gDNA.

Participants were aged about 18 to 90 years from about two dozen US areas. Authors' data handling: Scientists estimated how many nucleated cells there were by amplifying reference gene primers. TCRdb's table, derived via immunoSEQ multiplex PCR, lists solely in-frame clones and lacks some. V, J and clone size are those of that table, while D and trimming were read from the DNA. The sample contains roughly 180,000 clones, more than 75% of which appear only once. The germline CDR1 and CDR2 sequences are LGHNA and YNFKEQ. Germline trimming cut 0 bases from V and 4 bases from J; bases unmatched to any gene: 3. The CDR3 runs 16 residues.

The source is a woman under 40 who had recovered from COVID-19. Sequencing was done on a sample of PBMCs or T cells enriched from blood (not recorded which). The chain couples TRBV4-2 to TRBJ2-1, with 10 bases identical to TRBD2. Here the CDR3 reads CASSQDASGRYNEQFF. As DNA, the CDR3 is TGTGCCAGCAGCCAAGATGCTAGCGGGAGATACAATGAGCAGTTCTTC.